This TCR beta chain was found in a study of T cells in Graves' hyperthyroidism and ophthalmopathy (dated by TCRdb to the late 2010s). For the study in its entirety: Peripheral blood samples were taken at initial diagnosis, before any treatment was given. TCR V-J signatures able to tell the groups apart were searched for in a discovery cohort of 90 to 100 patients, of whom around 42 had Graves' ophthalmopathy and around 58 had stable Graves' hyperthyroidism. Whether ophthalmopathy could be predicted prospectively was tested in an independent validation cohort made up of 18 hyperthyroidism patients plus 17 patients who later progressed to ophthalmopathy. For training and testing, the 100 or so patients in the discovery cohort were randomly divided in a 7:3 ratio. The study also compared thyroid tissue and blood T-cell repertoires from roughly 6 Graves' hyperthyroidism patients. After sampling, hyperthyroidism patients received methimazole starting at 30 mg daily, and ophthalmopathy patients received high-dose intravenous methylprednisolone. According to the paper, TCR Vbeta CDR3 sequencing was carried out on about 140 peripheral blood samples, which came from about 45 ophthalmopathy, around 75 hyperthyroidism and roughly 17 progressor patients.

Broader findings and caveats from the paper: Ophthalmopathy was separated from stable hyperthyroidism by a 13 V-J signature model, with around 90% sensitivity and 81% to 82% specificity obtained in cross-validation and 80%/75% obtained in testing. Blood samples also contained most of the expanded thyroid clonotypes (frequency above 0.001), which suggests that blood repertoires may reflect thyroid immune responses. Sample size was not statistically predetermined, and investigators were not blinded to group allocation. In validation, progression to ophthalmopathy was predicted by the model with around 71% sensitivity and just over 72% specificity, a median of 6.5 months before onset.

As for this clonotype: The clone's antigen remains unknown. Qualities for individual bases were not recorded, and no much larger clone is one base off.

Amplification of TCR beta CDR3 regions was carried out from RNA transcripts. For the first round of RT-PCR on the TCR CDR3, the HTBI primer set was used together with the Qiagen OneStep RT-PCR kit. A second multiplex PCR round built the libraries, followed by size selection and purification. The libraries were sequenced on an Illumina HiSeq2000 using paired-end 100 bp reads. Concerning the study's data processing: SOAPnuke was used to process the raw data, removing reads that contained adapters or uncalled bases, had a mean Phred below 15, or lacked an exact match to the constant primer or identifier. High-quality paired reads were merged with COPE v1.2.5, and unique nucleotide sequences were defined as clonotypes. MiTCR v1.1 was used to align the clonotypes against IMGT TRBV, TRBD and TRBJ reference segments. The analysis was restricted to V-J combinations with a frequency above 0.0001, which together covered 99.2% of the repertoires. The TCS score was defined as the ratio of F50 (clonal expansion) to E x V (chaos), calculated using BLOSUM62-based TCRdist between CDR3 peptides within each V-J. Welch's t-statistics and random forest reduced several hundred V-J features to roughly 13, which were used in a naive Bayes classifier (R e1071). TCRdb passed the public sequencing reads through fastp at Q25 and MiXCR, retaining productive beta sequences. Duplicate CDR3 protein sequences are folded into a single record with the most common DNA and genes. The V and J calls, along with clone size, are taken from TCRdb and not from the paper's own processing. The sample profile shows roughly 500,000 distinct CDR3 sequences; approximately 23% of them were found once. Clones ranked in the top ten supply 49% of the sample.

From a lookup of the germline V gene, CDR1 and CDR2 are SNHLY and FYNNEI. Unmatched junction bases come to 9, with V trimmed by 11 bases and J by 2 bases. The CDR3 covers 13 residues, taking in both the cysteine and the phenylalanine. Just CDR3 DNA is preserved here, 39 bases in frame from base 1. In the ophthalmopathy patients, disease was moderately to severely active, with a Clinical Activity Score of 3 or more, a NOSPECS grade of 4 or more, and a duration of less than 3 months. Exclusion was applied to patients with uncontrolled infections, other autoimmune diseases, pregnancy or lactation. Diagnoses were based on clinical symptoms, serum thyroxine and TRAb, thyroid ultrasound and orbital computed tomography. Ficoll-Paque density gradient centrifugation was used to isolate PBMCs from 10 ml of fresh peripheral blood. Total RNA was extracted using Trizol reagent, and RNA quality was assessed on an Agilent 2100 Bioanalyzer.

Sequencing input: blood. This clonotype was sampled from a woman in her seventies with Graves' ophthalmopathy. Rearrangement joined TRBV2 to TRBJ2-7, with 7 bases matching TRBD2. The bases read TGTGCCGGGAGCCGGGGGGAGCCCTACGAGCAGTACTTC. Translated, this is CAGSRGEPYEQYF.